The clone carrying this TCR beta chain was seen more than once but under ten times. The length of the CDR3 is 13 residues. The ends lost 10 bases at V and 7 bases at J; junction bases unmatched: 6. Germline V gives CDR1 LGHDT, CDR2 YNNKEL (reference sequence). This sample stems from a study of patients and donors after allogeneic stem cell transplantation. TCRdb reprocessed the RT-PCR reads via MiXCR and lists one record per CDR3 protein. The table includes 410,000 or so distinct CDR3 sequences, about a sixth detected once. The specimen was blood, either unsorted or a sorted T cell fraction (not recorded which). The clonotype was recovered from a human donor who was either an allogeneic HSCT recipient or a stem cell or donor lymphocyte infusion donor (not recorded which). It is not recorded whose cells these are; they may come from a transplant donor. The rearrangement joins TRBV3-1 to TRBJ2-3; 12 bases are a match to TRBD1. The CDR3 DNA reads TGTGCCACCAGGGACAGGGGGCTAAATACGCAGTATTTT. Translation: CATRDRGLNTQYF.